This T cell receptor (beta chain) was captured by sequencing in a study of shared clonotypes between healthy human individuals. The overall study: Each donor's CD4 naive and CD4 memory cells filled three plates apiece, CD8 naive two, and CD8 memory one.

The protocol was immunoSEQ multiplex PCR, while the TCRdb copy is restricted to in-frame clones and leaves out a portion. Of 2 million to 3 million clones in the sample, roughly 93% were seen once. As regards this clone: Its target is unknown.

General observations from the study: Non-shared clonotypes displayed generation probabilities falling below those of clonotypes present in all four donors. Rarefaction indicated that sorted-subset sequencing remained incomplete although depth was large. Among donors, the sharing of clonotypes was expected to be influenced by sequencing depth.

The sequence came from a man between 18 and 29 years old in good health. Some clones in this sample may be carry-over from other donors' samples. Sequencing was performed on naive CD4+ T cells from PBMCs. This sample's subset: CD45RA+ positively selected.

CDR3 DNA sequence: TGTGCCAGCAGCGTCACCGGGACTAGCGGGACCAATGAGCAGTTCTTC. Amino acids: CASSVTGTSGTNEQFF. The genes are TRBV9 and TRBJ2-1; 13 bases are a match to TRBD2. Trimming took 2 bases from V and 6 from J; bases not matched to a gene: 5. CDR3 size: 16 residues. Germline assignment: CDR1 SGDLS and CDR2 YYNGEE.